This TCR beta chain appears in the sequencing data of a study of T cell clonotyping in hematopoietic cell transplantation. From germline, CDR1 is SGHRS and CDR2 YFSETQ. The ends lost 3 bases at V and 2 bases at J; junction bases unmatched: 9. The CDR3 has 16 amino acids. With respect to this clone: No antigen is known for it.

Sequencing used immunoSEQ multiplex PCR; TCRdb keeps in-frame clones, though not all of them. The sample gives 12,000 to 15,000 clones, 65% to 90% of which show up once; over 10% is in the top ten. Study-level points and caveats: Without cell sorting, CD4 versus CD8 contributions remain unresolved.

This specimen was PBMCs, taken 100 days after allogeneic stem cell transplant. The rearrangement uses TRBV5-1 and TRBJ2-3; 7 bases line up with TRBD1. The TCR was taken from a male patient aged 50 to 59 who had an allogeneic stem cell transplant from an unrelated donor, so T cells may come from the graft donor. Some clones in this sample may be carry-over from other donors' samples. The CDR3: CASSSQQGYLTDTQYF. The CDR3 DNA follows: TGCGCCAGCAGCTCCCAACAGGGGTACCTCACAGATACGCAGTATTTT.